Presented here are 23 T cell receptor beta chains from one specimen sequenced in a study of regulatory T cells in long-lasting Graves disease. Time point in this sample: newly diagnosed GD, antithyroid drugs for less than 3 months. RNA extracted from PBMCs served as the sequencing template. Arm-PCR of CDR3 regions with iRepertoire HTBI primers generated TCR beta libraries. TCRdb reprocessed the multiplex PCR reads with MiXCR, giving one entry per CDR3 protein. This repertoire shows 250,000 to 300,000 distinct CDR3 sequences, 18% found once; its top ten account for around 15%. This sample also appeared in a second study, on T cells in Graves' hyperthyroidism and ophthalmopathy.

The sequencing here drew on peripheral blood mononuclear cells (PBMCs), taken at new diagnosis, from a patient treated with antithyroid drugs. These receptors all come from a woman under 40 with Graves disease.

This clonotype appeared many times. This chain connects TRBV11-2 to TRBJ2-1; D unclear. This CDR3 contains 13 residues. The ends were cut back, 0 bases at V and 7 bases at J, with 7 bases in the middle. Germline V gene data show CDR1 as SGHAT and CDR2 as FQNNGV. CDR3 nucleotide sequence: TGTGCCAGCAGCTTAGATAGGCTGAATGAGCAGTTCTTC. It is translated as CASSLDRLNEQFF.

This clonotype was seen many times. The CDR3 loop is CASSLEAGDGEQYF. CDR3 sequence (DNA): TGTGCCAGCAGCTTAGAAGCAGGGGATGGGGAGCAGTACTTC. The V and J genes are TRBV7-6 and TRBJ2-7; TRBD1 is a possible D gene (6 bases). Germline-derived CDR1 and CDR2 are SGHVS and FNYEAQ. The ends were cut back, 1 base at V and 7 bases at J, with 14 bases in the middle. This CDR3 spans 14 amino acids.

This chain joins TRBV7-9 and TRBJ1-6, with D uncertain. The CDR3 spans 14 residues. The V gene lost 5 bases and the J gene lost 7 bases, with 12 bases spanning the gap. Germline lookup yields CDR1 SEHNR and CDR2 FQNEAQ (reference sequence). CDR3 residues: CASSAILGNSPLHF. CDR3 DNA sequence: TGTGCCAGCAGCGCTATCCTGGGGAATTCACCCCTCCACTTT.

The gene calls are TRBV7-9 and TRBJ2-2; 8 positions agree with TRBD2. Per the germline V gene, CDR1 is SEHNR and CDR2 is FQNEAQ (reference sequence). The J segment lost 0 bases and the V segment lost 6 bases, leaving 15 bases of the junction unmatched. This CDR3 contains 19 residues. In DNA form, the CDR3 reads TGTGCCAGCAGACCGGGGGGGGGAAGGGAAAAACCGAACACCGGGGAGCTGTTTTTT. Residues: CASRPGGGREKPNTGELFF.

This chain uses TRBV12-3 or TRBV12-4 with TRBJ1-1; 8 bases line up with TRBD1. V was pared by 10 bases and J by 0 bases, with 4 bases of the junction left unmatched. The CDR3 is made up of 13 amino acids. The CDR3 is CAIQTGVNTEAFF. CDR3 DNA: TGTGCCATACAGACAGGGGTGAACACTGAAGCTTTCTTT.

A few counts support this clonotype. The rearrangement uses TRBV6-2 or TRBV6-3 and TRBJ2-7; maybe TRBD1 (7 bases). In germline, CDR1 is MNHEY, CDR2 SVGEGT. The length of the CDR3 is 15 residues. V lost 7 bases to trimming and J lost 3 bases, with 19 bases between them. CDR3 in amino acids: CASTGGTAENYEQYF. CDR3 nucleotides: TGTGCCAGCACTGGCGGGACAGCCGAAAACTACGAGCAGTACTTC.

This clonotype came up many times. The V gene is TRBV7-9, the J gene TRBJ2-3; TRBD2 agrees at 10 bases. The trim removed 2 bases at V and 5 bases at J, leaving 10 bases unmatched. The CDR3 sequence is 17 residues long. The germline V gene has CDR1 SEHNR and CDR2 FQNEAQ (reference sequence). The CDR3 is CASSLRAKRGGLDTQYF. The CDR3 region has the DNA TGTGCCAGCAGCTTACGTGCGAAGCGGGGGGGGTTAGATACGCAGTATTTT.

The chain uses TRBV7-9 and TRBJ2-1, with TRBD2 matching over 10 bases. The CDR3 totals 17 residues. V lost 4 bases, J lost 8 bases, and 14 bases stayed unmatched. Per the germline V gene, CDR1 is SEHNR and CDR2 is FQNEAQ (reference sequence). The CDR3 is CASSSISLAGEDHEQFF. The CDR3 DNA sequence: TGTGCCAGCAGCTCTATTTCGCTAGCGGGAGAGGACCATGAGCAGTTCTTC.

On this clonotype itself: A much larger clonotype is one base distant, so this may be a read error. This chain connects TRBV20-1 to TRBJ2-7, with 10 bases fitting TRBD1. The germline V gene encodes CDR1 DFQATT and CDR2 SNEGSKA (reference sequence). V lost 7 bases to trimming and J lost 4 bases; unmatched junction nucleotides: 16. This CDR3 is 16 amino acids long. The CDR3 loop reads CSVPGGRRQGAYEQYF. The CDR3, as DNA: TGCAGTGTCCCGGGGGGGCGTCGACAGGGGGCTTACGAGCAGTACTTC.

This clonotype was observed many times. This chain uses TRBV3-1 with TRBJ2-1; 7 bases line up with TRBD2. The CDR3 has 14 amino acids. V lost 4 bases and J lost 12; bases outside the gene matches: 12. Germline-derived CDR1 and CDR2 are LGHDT and YNNKEL (reference sequence). For the CDR3, the DNA is TGTGCCAGCAGCCCCTCGCGGGGGTCCATAGGGCAGTTCTTC. Translated: CASSPSRGSIGQFF.

Regarding this clonotype: It differs at one base from a far larger clone, so likely a read error. CDR3 sequence: CASSYDGDTEAFF. DNA for the CDR3: TGTGCCAGCAGTTACGATGGGGACACTGAAGCTTTCTTT. This rearrangement joins TRBV6-2 or TRBV6-3 to TRBJ1-1; D is uncertain. Germline loops: CDR1 MNHEY, CDR2 SVGEGT. This CDR3 comprises 13 residues. Trimming stripped 2 bases from V and 3 bases from J, with 7 bases between.

The sample holds many counts of this clonotype. CDR3 sequence reads: CASSRTSGVLDTQYF. CDR3 coding DNA: TGTGCCAGCAGTCGAACTAGCGGGGTCTTGGATACGCAGTATTTT. The rearrangement joins TRBV2 to TRBJ2-3, with 10 nucleotides matching TRBD2. The V segment lost 5 bases and the J segment 6 bases; nucleotides outside the gene matches: 8. The CDR3 has 15 residues. Germline V gives CDR1 SNHLY, CDR2 FYNNEI.

The V gene is TRBV5-6, the J gene TRBJ1-3; maybe TRBD1 (6 bases). V lost 4 bases, J lost 3 bases, and 20 bases lay in between. Germline CDR1 SGHDT, CDR2 YYEEEE. CDR3 length equals 17 residues. CDR3: CASSGPSGDMVGNTIYF. The CDR3 coding sequence is TGTGCCAGCAGCGGACCCTCGGGGGACATGGTTGGAAACACCATATATTTT.

This clonotype appeared many times. The CDR3 reads CSARAQDNSPLHF. The DNA of the CDR3 is TGCAGTGCCCGGGCTCAGGATAATTCACCCCTCCACTTT. This sequence joins TRBV20-1 and TRBJ1-6; D call uncertain. The CDR3 covers 13 residues. Germline V gene data show CDR1 as DFQATT and CDR2 as SNEGSKA (reference sequence). V shed 6 bases and J shed 5 bases, with 11 bases lying between them.

The rearrangement uses TRBV20-1 and TRBJ2-2, with 8 bases lining up with TRBD2. The trim removed 3 bases at V and 4 bases at J, leaving 7 bases unmatched. Germline assignment: CDR1 DFQATT and CDR2 SNEGSKA (reference sequence). The CDR3 is 15 residues long. The CDR3 here is CSASDGGAVTGELFF. Here the CDR3 DNA reads TGCAGTGCTAGTGACGGGGGGGCTGTCACCGGGGAGCTGTTTTTT.

Ten or more counts support this clonotype. The V call is TRBV20-1, the J call TRBJ2-1; 7 nucleotides match TRBD2. V lost 6 bases, J lost 8 bases, and 16 bases stayed unmatched. CDR3 length: 15 residues. Per the germline V gene, CDR1 is DFQATT and CDR2 is SNEGSKA (reference sequence). Here the CDR3 DNA reads TGCAGTGCCCCGACTGGGCGGGGGTTTAACGATGAGCAGTTCTTC. Translating it yields CSAPTGRGFNDEQFF.

The genes are TRBV7-8 and TRBJ1-1, with TRBD1 identical over 9 bases. This CDR3 comprises 15 residues. Unmatched junction bases numbered 5, after V lost 5 bases and J lost 1 base. Germline V lookup: CDR1 SGHVS, CDR2 FQNEAQ. The CDR3 is CASSVGQGPNTEAFF. The CDR3 nucleotides read TGTGCCAGCAGCGTAGGACAGGGGCCGAACACTGAAGCTTTCTTT.

CDR3 coding DNA: TGCAGTGCTCCAGGGGGCGGGGGGATGAGCTCCTACAATGAGCAGTTCTTC. It codes for CSAPGGGGMSSYNEQFF. The J gene is TRBJ2-1, the V gene TRBV20-1; D may match TRBD1 or TRBD2 (8 bases each). The CDR3 contains 17 residues. V was trimmed by 5 bases and J by 0 bases, leaving 20 bases between them. Germline CDR1 and CDR2: DFQATT and SNEGSKA (reference sequence).

This clonotype was recorded many times. The rearrangement uses TRBV10-3 and TRBJ1-1, with unresolved D. V lost 0 bases and J 5 bases, leaving 10 bases between the germline ends. The CDR3 is made up of 14 amino acids. Germline CDR1 and CDR2: ENHRY and SYGVKD. DNA of the CDR3: TGTGCCATCAGTGAGTCGGACTCTTGGACTGAAGCTTTCTTT. Protein product: CAISESDSWTEAFF.

On this clonotype: The likely explanation is a read error, given a far larger clone one base away. This chain links TRBV2 with TRBJ2-1, with D possibly being TRBD2 (6 bases). V was shortened by 3 bases and J by 10 bases, with 16 bases between the two germline ends. Germline V lookup: CDR1 SNHLY, CDR2 FYNNEI. This CDR3 comprises 14 residues. The CDR3 loop is CASSDSGRAVEQFF. CDR3 sequence (DNA): TGTGCCAGCAGTGATAGCGGCAGGGCGGTCGAGCAGTTCTTC.

The chain employs TRBV12-5 and TRBJ2-5; 7 bases map to TRBD1. Germline V gene lookup returns CDR1 LGHNT and CDR2 FRNRAP. V shed 1 base and J 5 bases; nucleotides not matched to a gene: 19. CDR3 length: 19 amino acids. The CDR3 sequence: CASGLASLPTGVITETQYF. The CDR3 nucleotides read TGTGCTAGTGGTTTGGCGTCACTACCTACAGGGGTGATCACGGAGACCCAGTACTTC.

In this sample, this clonotype turned up many times. Compared with germline, one end of the junction differs, possibly owing to a read error. V is TRBV29-1 and J is TRBJ2-5; 11 nucleotides align to TRBD2. The CDR3 runs to 15 residues. Germline V CDR1 and CDR2: SQVTM, ANQGSEA. The CDR3 is CSVEDPGTSGETQYF. DNA for the CDR3: TGCAGCGTAGAAGATCCCGGGACTAGCGGTGAGACCCAGTACTTC.

The rearrangement uses TRBV6-5 and TRBJ2-2; weak D call: TRBD2 (5 bases). V shed 1 base and J shed 5 bases, with 11 bases lying between them. The CDR3 spans 15 residues. From germline, CDR1 is MNHEY and CDR2 SVGAGI. In DNA, the CDR3 is TGTGCCAGCAGTTACTGGTCTAGAGGGACCGGGGAGCTGTTTTTT. The encoded protein is CASSYWSRGTGELFF.